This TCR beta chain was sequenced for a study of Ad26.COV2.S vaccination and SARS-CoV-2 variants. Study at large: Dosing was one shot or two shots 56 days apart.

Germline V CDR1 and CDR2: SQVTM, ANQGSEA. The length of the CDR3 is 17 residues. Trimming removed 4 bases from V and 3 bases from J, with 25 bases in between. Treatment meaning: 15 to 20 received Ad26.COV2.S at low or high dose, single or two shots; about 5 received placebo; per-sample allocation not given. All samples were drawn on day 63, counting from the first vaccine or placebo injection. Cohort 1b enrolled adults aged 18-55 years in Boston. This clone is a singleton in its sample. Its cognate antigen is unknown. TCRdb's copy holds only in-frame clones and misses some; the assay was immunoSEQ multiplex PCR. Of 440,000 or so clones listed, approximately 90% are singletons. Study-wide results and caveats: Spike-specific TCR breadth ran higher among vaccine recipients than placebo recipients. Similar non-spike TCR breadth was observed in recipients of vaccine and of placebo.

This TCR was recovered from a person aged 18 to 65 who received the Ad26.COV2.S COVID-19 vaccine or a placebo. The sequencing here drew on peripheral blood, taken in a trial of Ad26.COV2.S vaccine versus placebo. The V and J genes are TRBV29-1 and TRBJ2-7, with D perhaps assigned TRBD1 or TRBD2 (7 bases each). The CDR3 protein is CSVGGGTVPSTNYEQYF. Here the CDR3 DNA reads TGCAGCGTTGGGGGGGGGACAGTCCCATCTACCAACTACGAGCAGTACTTC.